This T cell receptor beta chain was found in a study of T cell responses to AZD1222 COVID-19 vaccine. Study in general: Samples with a second dose at about 4 or about 12 weeks were pooled together. Points from the study as a whole: The study found Spike-specific TCR breadth and depth rose after two AZD1222 doses. As reported, nearly half of all spike-specific TCRs target variant regions that are unmutated. The donors showed a predominance of white British ancestry and of females, with possible underestimation of clonal diversity.

This clone was picked up a small number of times. Its antigen is currently unknown. Sequencing was performed with immunoSEQ multiplex PCR; in TCRdb, only in-frame clones are kept and a portion is missing. The data show roughly 100,000 clones, with roughly 90% seen just once and roughly 5.1% held by the top ten. V was cut by 4 bases and J by 5 bases, with 18 bases left in between. The CDR3 runs to 15 residues. Germline V lookup: CDR1 SGDLS, CDR2 YYNGEE. The chain joins TRBV9 to TRBJ1-1; D not certain. The source was peripheral blood, collected on day 0 of AZD1222 vaccination. The sequence derives from an adult in good health. CDR3 residues: CASSPDPVTGTEAFF. Written as DNA, the CDR3 is TGTGCCAGCAGCCCGGACCCCGTTACGGGGACTGAAGCTTTCTTT.